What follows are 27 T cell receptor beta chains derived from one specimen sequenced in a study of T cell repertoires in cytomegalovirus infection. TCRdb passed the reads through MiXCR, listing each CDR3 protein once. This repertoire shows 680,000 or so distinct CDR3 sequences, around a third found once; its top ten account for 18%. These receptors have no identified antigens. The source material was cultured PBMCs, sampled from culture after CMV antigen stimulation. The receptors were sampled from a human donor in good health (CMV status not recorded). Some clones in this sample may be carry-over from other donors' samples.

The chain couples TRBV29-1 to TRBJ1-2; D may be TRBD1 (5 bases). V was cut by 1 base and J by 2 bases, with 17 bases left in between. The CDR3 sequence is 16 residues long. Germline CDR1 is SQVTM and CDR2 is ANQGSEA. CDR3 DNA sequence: TGCAGCGTTGAAGGGGTAGTCAGTCAGGGAAACTATGGCTACACCTTC. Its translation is CSVEGVVSQGNYGYTF.

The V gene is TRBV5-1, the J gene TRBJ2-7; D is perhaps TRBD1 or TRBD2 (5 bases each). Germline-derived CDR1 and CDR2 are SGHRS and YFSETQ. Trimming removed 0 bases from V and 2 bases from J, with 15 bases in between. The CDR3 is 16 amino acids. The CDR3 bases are TGCGCCAGCAGCTTGGCCGTCGGGGACCCGACCTACGAGCAGTACTTC. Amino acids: CASSLAVGDPTYEQYF. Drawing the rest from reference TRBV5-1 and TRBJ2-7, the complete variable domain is KAGVTQTPRYLIKTRGQQVTLSCSPISGHRSVSWYQQTPGQGLQFLFEYFSETQRNKGNFPGRFSGRQFSNSRSEMNVSTLELGDSALYLCASSLAVGDPTYEQYFGPGTRLTVT.

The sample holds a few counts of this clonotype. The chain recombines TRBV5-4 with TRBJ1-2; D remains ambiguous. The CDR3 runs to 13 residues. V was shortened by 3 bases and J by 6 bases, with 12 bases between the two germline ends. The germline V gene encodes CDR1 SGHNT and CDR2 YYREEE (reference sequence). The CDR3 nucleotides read TGTGCCAGCAGCTCACCCGCTCCGGATGGCTACACCTTC. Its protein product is CASSSPAPDGYTF.

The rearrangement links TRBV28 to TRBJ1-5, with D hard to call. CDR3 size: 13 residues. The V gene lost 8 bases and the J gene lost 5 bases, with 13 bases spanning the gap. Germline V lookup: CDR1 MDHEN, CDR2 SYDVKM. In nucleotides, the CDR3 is TGTGCCAGCCTAACGGGCGACCATCAGCCCCAGCATTTT. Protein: CASLTGDHQPQHF.

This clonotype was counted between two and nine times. This CDR3 is CASARMKSGPYEQYF. For the CDR3, the DNA is TGTGCCAGCGCTCGTATGAAAAGCGGACCCTACGAGCAGTACTTC. V is TRBV7-6 and J is TRBJ2-7; TRBD2 is a possible D gene (5 bases). The CDR3 is made up of 15 amino acids. With 8 bases removed from V and 2 bases from J, the gap between germline ends came to 19 bases. Germline assignment: CDR1 SGHVS and CDR2 FNYEAQ.

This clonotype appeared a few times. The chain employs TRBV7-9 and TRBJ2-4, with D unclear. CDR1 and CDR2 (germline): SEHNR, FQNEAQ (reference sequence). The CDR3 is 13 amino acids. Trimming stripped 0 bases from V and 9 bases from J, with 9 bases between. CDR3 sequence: CASSLAPVGIQYF. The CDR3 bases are TGTGCCAGCAGCTTAGCCCCTGTTGGCATTCAGTACTTC. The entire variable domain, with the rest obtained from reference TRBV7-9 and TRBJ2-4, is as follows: DTGVSQNPRHKITKRGQNVTFRCDPISEHNRLYWYRQTLGQGPEFLTYFQNEAQLEKSRLLSDRFSAERPKGSFSTLEIQRTEQGDSAMYLCASSLAPVGIQYFGAGTRLSVL.

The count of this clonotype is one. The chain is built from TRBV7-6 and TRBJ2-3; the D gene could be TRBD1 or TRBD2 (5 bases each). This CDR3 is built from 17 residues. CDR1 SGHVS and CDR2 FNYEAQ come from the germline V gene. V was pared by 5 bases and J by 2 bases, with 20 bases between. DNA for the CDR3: TGTGCCAGCAGCGCACGTAGGGGCGGGTATGACACAGATACGCAGTATTTT. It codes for CASSARRGGYDTDTQYF.

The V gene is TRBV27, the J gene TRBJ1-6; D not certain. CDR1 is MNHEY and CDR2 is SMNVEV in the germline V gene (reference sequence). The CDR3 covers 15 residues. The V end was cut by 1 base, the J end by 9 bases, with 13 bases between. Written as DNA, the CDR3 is TGTGCCAGCAGTTTATTGCTGGGTACGGGTTCACCCCTCCACTTT. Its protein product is CASSLLLGTGSPLHF.

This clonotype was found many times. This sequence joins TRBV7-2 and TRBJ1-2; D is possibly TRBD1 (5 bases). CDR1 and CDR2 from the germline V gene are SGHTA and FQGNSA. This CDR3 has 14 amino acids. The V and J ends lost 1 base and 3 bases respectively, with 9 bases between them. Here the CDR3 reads CASSLEGEDYGYTF. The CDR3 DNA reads TGTGCCAGCAGCTTAGAAGGGGAGGACTATGGCTACACCTTC.

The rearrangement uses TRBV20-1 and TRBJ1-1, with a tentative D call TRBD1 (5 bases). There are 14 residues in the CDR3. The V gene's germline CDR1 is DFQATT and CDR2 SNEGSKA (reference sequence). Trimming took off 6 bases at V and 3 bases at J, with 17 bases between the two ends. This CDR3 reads CSARNPGHDTEAFF. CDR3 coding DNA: TGCAGTGCCCGAAACCCAGGACACGACACTGAAGCTTTCTTT.

CDR3 sequence: CAISEGTGGTGNTIYF. CDR3 in DNA: TGTGCCATCAGTGAGGGGACAGGGGGTACTGGAAACACCATATATTTT. This chain links TRBV10-3 with TRBJ1-3, with 11 bases identical to TRBD1. The CDR3 contains 16 residues. CDR1 and CDR2 from the germline V gene are ENHRY and SYGVKD. Trimming cost V 2 bases and J 2 bases; bases outside gene matches: 2.

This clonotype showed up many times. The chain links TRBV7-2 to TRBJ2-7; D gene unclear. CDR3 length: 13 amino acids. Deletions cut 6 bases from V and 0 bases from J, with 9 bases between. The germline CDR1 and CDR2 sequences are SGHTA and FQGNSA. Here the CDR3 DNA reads TGTGCCAGCAGACCCGTTGCCTCCTACGAGCAGTACTTC. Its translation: CASRPVASYEQYF.

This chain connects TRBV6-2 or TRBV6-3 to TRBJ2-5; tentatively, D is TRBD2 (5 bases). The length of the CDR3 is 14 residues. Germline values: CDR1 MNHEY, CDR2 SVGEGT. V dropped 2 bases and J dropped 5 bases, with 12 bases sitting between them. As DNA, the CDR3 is TGTGCCAGCAGTTACCGAGGGCGAGCTGAGACCCAGTACTTC. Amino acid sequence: CASSYRGRAETQYF.

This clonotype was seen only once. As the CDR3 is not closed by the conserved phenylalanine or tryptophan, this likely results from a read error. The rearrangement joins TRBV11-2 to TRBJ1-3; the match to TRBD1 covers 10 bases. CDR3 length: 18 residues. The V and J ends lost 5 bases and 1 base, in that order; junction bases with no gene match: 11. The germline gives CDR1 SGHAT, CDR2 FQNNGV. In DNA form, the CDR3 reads TGTGCCAGCAGCCGGGGGGGACCGGGACAGGGGTCTGGAAACACCATATATCTT. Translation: CASSRGGPGQGSGNTIYL.

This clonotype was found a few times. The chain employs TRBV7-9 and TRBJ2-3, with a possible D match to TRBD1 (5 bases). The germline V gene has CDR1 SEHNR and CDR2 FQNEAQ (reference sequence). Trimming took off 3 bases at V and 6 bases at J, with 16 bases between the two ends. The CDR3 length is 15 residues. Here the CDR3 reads CASSFRQGNLDTQYF. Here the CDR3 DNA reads TGTGCCAGCAGCTTTAGGCAGGGCAACCTGGATACGCAGTATTTT.

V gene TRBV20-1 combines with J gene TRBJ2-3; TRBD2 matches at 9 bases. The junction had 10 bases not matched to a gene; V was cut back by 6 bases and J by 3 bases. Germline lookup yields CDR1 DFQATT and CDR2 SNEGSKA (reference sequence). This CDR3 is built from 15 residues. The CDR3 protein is CSALRAGGPTDTQYF. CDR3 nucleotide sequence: TGCAGTGCCCTACGGGCGGGAGGGCCAACAGATACGCAGTATTTT.

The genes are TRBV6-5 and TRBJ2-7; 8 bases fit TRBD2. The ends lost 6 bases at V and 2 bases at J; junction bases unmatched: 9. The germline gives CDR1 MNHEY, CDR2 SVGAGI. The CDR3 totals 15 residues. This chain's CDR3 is CASRRPGLEPYEQYF. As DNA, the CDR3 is TGTGCCAGCAGGAGACCGGGACTAGAACCCTACGAGCAGTACTTC.

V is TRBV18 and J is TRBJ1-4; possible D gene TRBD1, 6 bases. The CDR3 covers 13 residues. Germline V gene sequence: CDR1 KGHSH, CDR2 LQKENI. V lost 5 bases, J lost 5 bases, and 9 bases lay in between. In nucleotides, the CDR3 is TGTGCCAGCTCAGGGACACGAAATGAAAAACTGTTTTTT. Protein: CASSGTRNEKLFF. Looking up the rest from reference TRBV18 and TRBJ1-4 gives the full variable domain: NAGVMQNPRHLVRRRGQEARLRCSPMKGHSHVYWYRQLPEEGLKFMVYLQKENIIDESGMPKERFSAEFPKEGPSILRIQQVVRGDSAAYFCASSGTRNEKLFFGSGTQLSVL.

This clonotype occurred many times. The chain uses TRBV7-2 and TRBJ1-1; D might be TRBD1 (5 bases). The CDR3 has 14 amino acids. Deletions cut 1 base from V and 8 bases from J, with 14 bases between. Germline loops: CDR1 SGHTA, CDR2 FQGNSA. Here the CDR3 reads CASSLGPGTAEAFF. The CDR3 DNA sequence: TGTGCCAGCAGCTTAGGTCCAGGGACCGCCGAAGCTTTCTTT.

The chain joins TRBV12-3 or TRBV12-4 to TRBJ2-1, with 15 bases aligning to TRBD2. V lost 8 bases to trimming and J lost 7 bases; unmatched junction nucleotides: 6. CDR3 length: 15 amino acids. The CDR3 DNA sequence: TGTGCCAGCGGCCGAGGGACTAGCGGGAGGAATGAGCAGTTCTTC. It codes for CASGRGTSGRNEQFF.

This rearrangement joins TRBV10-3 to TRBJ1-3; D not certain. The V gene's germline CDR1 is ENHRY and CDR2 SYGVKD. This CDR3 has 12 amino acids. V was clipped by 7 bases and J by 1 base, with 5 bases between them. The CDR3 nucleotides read TGTGCCATCACCGAGTCTGGAAACACCATATATTTT. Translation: CAITESGNTIYF.

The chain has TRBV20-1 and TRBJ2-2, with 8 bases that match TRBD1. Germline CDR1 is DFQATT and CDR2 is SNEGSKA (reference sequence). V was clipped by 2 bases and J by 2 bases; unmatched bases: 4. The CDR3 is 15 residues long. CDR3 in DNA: TGCAGTGCTAGAACGGGACAGGTCAACACCGGGGAGCTGTTTTTT. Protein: CSARTGQVNTGELFF.

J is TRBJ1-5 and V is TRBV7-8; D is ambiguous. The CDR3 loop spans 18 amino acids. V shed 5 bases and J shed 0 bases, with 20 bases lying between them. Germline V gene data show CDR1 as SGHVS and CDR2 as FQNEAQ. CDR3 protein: CASSPSVVGLYSNQPQHF. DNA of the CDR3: TGTGCCAGCAGCCCCTCGGTTGTGGGCCTATATAGCAATCAGCCCCAGCATTTT.

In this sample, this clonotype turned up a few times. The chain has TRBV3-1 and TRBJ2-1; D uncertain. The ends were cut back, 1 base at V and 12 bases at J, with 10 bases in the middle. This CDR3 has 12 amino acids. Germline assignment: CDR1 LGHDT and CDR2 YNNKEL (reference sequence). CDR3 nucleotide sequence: TGTGCCAGCAGCCAAGTGTCTGGAAGGCAGTTCTTC. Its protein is CASSQVSGRQFF.

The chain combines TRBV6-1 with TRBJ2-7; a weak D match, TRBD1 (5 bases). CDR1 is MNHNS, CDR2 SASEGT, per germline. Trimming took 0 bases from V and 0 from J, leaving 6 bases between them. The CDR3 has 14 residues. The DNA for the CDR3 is TGTGCCAGCAGTGAAGCAGGGGCCTCCTACGAGCAGTACTTC. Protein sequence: CASSEAGASYEQYF.

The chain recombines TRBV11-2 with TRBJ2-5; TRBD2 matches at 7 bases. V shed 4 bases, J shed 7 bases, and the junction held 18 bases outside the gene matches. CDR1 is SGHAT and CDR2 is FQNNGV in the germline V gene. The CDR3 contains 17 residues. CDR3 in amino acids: CASSSPRGGAPIGTQYF. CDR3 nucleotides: TGTGCCAGCAGCTCCCCCCGCGGGGGTGCCCCAATTGGGACCCAGTACTTC. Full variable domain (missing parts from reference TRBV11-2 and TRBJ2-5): EAGVAQSPRYKIIEKRQSVAFWCNPISGHATLYWYQQILGQGPKLLIQFQNNGVVDDSQLPKDRFSAERLKGVDSTLKIQPAKLEDSAVYLCASSSPRGGAPIGTQYFGPGTRLLVL.

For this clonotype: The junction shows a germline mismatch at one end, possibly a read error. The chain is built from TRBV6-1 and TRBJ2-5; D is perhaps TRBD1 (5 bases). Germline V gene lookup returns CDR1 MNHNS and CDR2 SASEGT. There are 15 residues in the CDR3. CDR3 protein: CASREGERFQETQYF. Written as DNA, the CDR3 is TGTGCCAGCAGGGAAGGGGAACGGTTCCAAGAGACCCAGTACTTC.